Below, 5 T cell receptor beta chains from the same sample are listed, as sequenced in a study of blood T cell repertoires in COVID-19 (dated by TCRdb to 2018 to 2021). Receptors were amplified or captured by the immunoSEQ multiplex PCR assay. Drawn from immuneACCESS, this table holds only the in-frame rearrangements with V and J called that TCRdb kept. Clones are partly lost; checked studies trace under half to an unresolved V gene and leave the rest unexplained. Present in this sample are about 160,000 clones, 80% to 90% of which were seen just once. The ten largest clones capture roughly 4.1% of the sample. The source material was peripheral blood. Receptors were obtained from a woman aged 70-85 years with acute or convalescent COVID-19.

The V call is TRBV28, the J call TRBJ1-2; the D gene is possibly TRBD1 (5 bases). The germline CDR1 and CDR2 sequences are MDHEN and SYDVKM. There are 13 residues in the CDR3. Trimming shortened V by 7 bases and J by 5 bases, and 14 bases separated the two germline ends. CDR3 nucleotide sequence: TGTGCCAGCACCGGGGGGGGTGGTTATGGCTACACCTTC. Protein product: CASTGGGGYGYTF.

This clone was seen a single time. The chain combines TRBV6-1 with TRBJ2-5, with 14 bases matching TRBD2. The CDR3 length is 17 residues. V was pared by 2 bases and J by 5 bases, with 7 bases of the junction left unmatched. The germline V gene has CDR1 MNHNS and CDR2 SASEGT. The CDR3 sequence: CASSERTSGGNSETQYF. The CDR3 DNA follows: TGTGCCAGCAGTGAAAGGACTAGCGGGGGGAACTCTGAGACCCAGTACTTC.

This clone was detected once. The chain couples TRBV7-9 to TRBJ2-5; TRBD1 might be the D (6 bases). Trimming removed 0 bases from V and 4 bases from J, with 12 bases in between. CDR3 length: 15 amino acids. Looked up from germline, CDR1 is SEHNR and CDR2 is FQNEAQ (reference sequence). As DNA, the CDR3 is TGTGCCAGCAGCTTAGCGCTGGGGGCTACAGAGACCCAGTACTTC. Its translation: CASSLALGATETQYF.

The V gene is TRBV6-5, the J gene TRBJ1-1; possibly TRBD1 for D (6 bases). The CDR3 is made up of 13 amino acids. Trimming took off 6 bases at V and 5 bases at J, with 13 bases between the two ends. CDR1 and CDR2 (germline): MNHEY, SVGAGI. CDR3 protein: CASSPGTRTEAFF. The CDR3 DNA is TGTGCCAGCAGCCCCGGGACAAGGACTGAAGCTTTCTTT.

The chain carries TRBV6-5 and TRBJ1-3; TRBD1 matches 7 bases. Germline assignment: CDR1 MNHEY and CDR2 SVGAGI. After removal of 6 bases from V and 2 bases from J, the junction contained 4 bases not matched to a gene. The CDR3 is 14 residues long. The CDR3 sequence is CASSQQGTGNTIYF. The CDR3 DNA reads TGTGCCAGCAGCCAACAGGGGACTGGAAACACCATATATTTT.